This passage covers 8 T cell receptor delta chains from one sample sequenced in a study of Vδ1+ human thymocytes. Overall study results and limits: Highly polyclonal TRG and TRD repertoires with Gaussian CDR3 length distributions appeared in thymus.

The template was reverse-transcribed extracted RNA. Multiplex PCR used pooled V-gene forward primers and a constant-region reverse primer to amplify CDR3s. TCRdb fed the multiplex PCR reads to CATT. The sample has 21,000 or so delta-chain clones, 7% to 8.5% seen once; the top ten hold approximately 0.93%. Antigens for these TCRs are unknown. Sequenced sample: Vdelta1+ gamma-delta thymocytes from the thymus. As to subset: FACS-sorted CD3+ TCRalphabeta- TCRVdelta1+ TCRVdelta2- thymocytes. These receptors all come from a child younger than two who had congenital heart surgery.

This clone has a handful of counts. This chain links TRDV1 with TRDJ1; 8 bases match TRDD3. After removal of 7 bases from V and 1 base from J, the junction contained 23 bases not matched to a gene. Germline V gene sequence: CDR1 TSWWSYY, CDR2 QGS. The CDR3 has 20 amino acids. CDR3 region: CALAESPTLLDWGVTDKLIF. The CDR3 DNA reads TGTGCTCTTGCAGAATCCCCTACGTTGCTAGACTGGGGGGTCACCGATAAACTCATCTTT.

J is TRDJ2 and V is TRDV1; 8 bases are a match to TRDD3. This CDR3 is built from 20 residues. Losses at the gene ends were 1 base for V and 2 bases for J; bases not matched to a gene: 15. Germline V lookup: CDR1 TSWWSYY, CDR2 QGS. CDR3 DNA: TGTGCTCTTGGGGAACGCCCTCCAAATTACTGGGGGCGATTGACAGCACAACTCTTCTTT. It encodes CALGERPPNYWGRLTAQLFF.

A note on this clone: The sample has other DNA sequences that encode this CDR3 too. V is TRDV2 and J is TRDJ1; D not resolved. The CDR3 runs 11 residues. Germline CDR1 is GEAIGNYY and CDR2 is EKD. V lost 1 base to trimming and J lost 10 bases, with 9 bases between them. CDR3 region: CACDTDHGLIF. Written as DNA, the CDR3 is TGTGCCTGTGACACAGATCATGGACTCATCTTT.

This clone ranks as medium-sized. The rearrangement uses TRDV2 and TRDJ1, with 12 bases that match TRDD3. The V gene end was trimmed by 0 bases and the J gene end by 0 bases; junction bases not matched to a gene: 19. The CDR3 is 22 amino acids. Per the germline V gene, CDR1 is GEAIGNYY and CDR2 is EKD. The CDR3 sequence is CACDTGEVPTRLGDTYTDKLIF. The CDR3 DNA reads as TGTGCCTGTGACACCGGGGAAGTTCCTACCAGACTGGGGGATACCTACACCGATAAACTCATCTTT.

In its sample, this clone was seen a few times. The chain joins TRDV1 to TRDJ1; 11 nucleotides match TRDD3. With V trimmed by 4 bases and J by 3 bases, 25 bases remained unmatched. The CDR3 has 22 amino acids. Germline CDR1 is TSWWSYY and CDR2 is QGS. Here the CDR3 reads CALGVTDLYWGINPLMADKLIF. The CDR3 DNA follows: TGTGCTCTTGGGGTAACGGACCTCTACTGGGGGATAAATCCCCTTATGGCCGATAAACTCATCTTT.

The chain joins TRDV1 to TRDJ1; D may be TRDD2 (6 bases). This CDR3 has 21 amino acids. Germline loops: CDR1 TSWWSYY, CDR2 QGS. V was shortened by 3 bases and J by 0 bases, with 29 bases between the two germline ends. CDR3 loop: CALGDRPSRLRPRKYTDKLIF. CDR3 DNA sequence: TGTGCTCTTGGGGATCGGCCTTCCAGACTGAGGCCGCGGAAATACACCGATAAACTCATCTTT.

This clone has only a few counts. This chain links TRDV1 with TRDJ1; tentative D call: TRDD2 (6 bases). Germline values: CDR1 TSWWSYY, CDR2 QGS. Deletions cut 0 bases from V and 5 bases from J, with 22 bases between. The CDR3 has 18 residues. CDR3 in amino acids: CALGELSYVVVVSDKLIF. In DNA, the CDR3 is TGTGCTCTTGGGGAACTCTCCTACGTCGTTGTTGTTAGTGATAAACTCATCTTT.

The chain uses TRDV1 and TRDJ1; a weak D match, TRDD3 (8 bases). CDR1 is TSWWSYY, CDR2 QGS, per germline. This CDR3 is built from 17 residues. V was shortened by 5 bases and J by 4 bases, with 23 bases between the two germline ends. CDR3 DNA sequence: TGTGCTCTTGGGCTTTTCCTACGGCTGGGGGAATTCGATAAACTCATCTTT. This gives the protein CALGLFLRLGEFDKLIF.